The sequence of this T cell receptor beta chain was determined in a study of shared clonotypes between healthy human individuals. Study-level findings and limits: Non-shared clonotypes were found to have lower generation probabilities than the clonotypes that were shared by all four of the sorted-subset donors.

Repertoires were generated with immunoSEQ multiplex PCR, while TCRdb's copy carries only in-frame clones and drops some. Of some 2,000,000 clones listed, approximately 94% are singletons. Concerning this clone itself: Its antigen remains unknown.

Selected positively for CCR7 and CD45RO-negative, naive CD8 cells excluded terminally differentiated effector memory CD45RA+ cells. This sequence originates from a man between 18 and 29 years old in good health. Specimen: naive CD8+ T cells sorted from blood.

The CDR3 loop is CASSQDTPTEAFF. The CDR3 nucleotides read TGCGCCAGCAGCCAGGATACCCCCACTGAAGCTTTCTTT. The chain combines TRBV4-3 with TRBJ1-1; D is undetermined. The CDR3 spans 13 residues. The germline CDR1 and CDR2 sequences are LGHNA and YSLEER. With 3 bases removed from V and 4 bases from J, the gap between germline ends came to 9 bases.